What follows are 31 T cell receptor beta chains derived from one specimen sequenced in a study of shared clonotypes between healthy human individuals. Measured with immunoSEQ multiplex PCR; TCRdb has only the in-frame clones, and not every one. The data hold 400,000 to 500,000 clones, with around 80% observed a single time. The sequenced sample consisted of PBMCs. These TCRs come from a woman between 40 and 50 years old in good health. Some clones in this sample may be carry-over from other donors' samples.

The chain couples TRBV27 to TRBJ2-7, with TRBD1 as a possible D gene (5 bases). Per the germline V gene, CDR1 is MNHEY and CDR2 is SMNVEV (reference sequence). V gave up 2 bases and J gave up 6 bases, with 11 bases separating them. The CDR3 totals 13 residues. The CDR3 region has the DNA TGTGCCAGCAGTTTAAAGGGGTGGAGCGAGCAGTACTTC. Protein: CASSLKGWSEQYF.

This sequence joins TRBV18 and TRBJ2-1, with TRBD2 matching 9 bases. Trimming removed 2 bases from V and 8 bases from J; junction bases left unmatched: 10. The CDR3 sequence is 16 residues long. Germline values: CDR1 KGHSH, CDR2 LQKENI. Here the CDR3 reads CASSPGLAGSLHEQFF. The CDR3 coding sequence is TGTGCCAGCTCACCAGGGCTAGCGGGATCTCTCCATGAGCAGTTCTTC.

The V call is TRBV11-2, the J call TRBJ2-1, with D perhaps given as TRBD1 or TRBD2 (6 bases each). CDR3 length: 15 amino acids. From germline, CDR1 is SGHAT and CDR2 FQNNGV. Deletions cut 0 bases from V and 4 bases from J, with 10 bases between. CDR3 sequence reads: CASSLDEGGYNEQFF. DNA for the CDR3: TGTGCCAGCAGCTTAGATGAGGGGGGTTACAATGAGCAGTTCTTC.

On this clone itself: The same CDR3 arises from other DNA sequences in this sample as well. The chain couples TRBV18 to TRBJ2-6, with no clear D. CDR1 and CDR2 (germline): KGHSH, LQKENI. The CDR3 contains 13 residues. V was shortened by 2 bases and J by 1 base, with 0 bases between the two germline ends. This chain's CDR3 is CASSPSGANVLTF. The CDR3 DNA reads TGTGCCAGCTCACCATCTGGGGCCAACGTCCTGACTTTC.

The chain carries TRBV6-4 and TRBJ2-1; D is tentatively TRBD1 or TRBD2 (5 bases each). The germline V and J ends were trimmed by 7 bases and 10 bases, with 11 bases remaining between them. Germline CDR1 is MRHNA and CDR2 is SNTAGT. This CDR3 is built from 11 residues. This CDR3 reads CASIWGPEQFF. The CDR3 region has the DNA TGTGCCAGCATATGGGGACCAGAGCAGTTCTTC.

Of note for this clone: A far larger clone is one base from this, pointing to a likely read error. This chain uses TRBV4-2 with TRBJ2-7; D is possibly TRBD1 (5 bases). This CDR3 region has 15 residues. Germline CDR1 reads LGHNA; CDR2 reads YNFKEQ. CDR3: CANSHNVETAYEQYF. CDR3 in DNA: TGTGCCAACAGCCACAACGTTGAGACAGCCTACGAGCAGTACTTC.

This CDR3 reads CASSPNLGGFPYEQYF. CDR3 nucleotide sequence: TGTGCCAGCAGCCCCAACCTTGGGGGTTTCCCCTACGAGCAGTACTTC. The V and J genes are TRBV11-2 and TRBJ2-7; D may correspond to TRBD1 or TRBD2 (5 bases each). V was clipped by 5 bases and J by 2 bases, with 19 bases between them. This CDR3 comprises 16 residues. In germline, CDR1 is SGHAT, CDR2 FQNNGV.

The chain carries TRBV14 and TRBJ2-1; TRBD2 aligns across 14 bases. V trimming: 4 bases; J trimming: 8 bases; junction bases outside the gene matches: 7. The germline gives CDR1 SGHDN, CDR2 FVKESK. The CDR3 is made up of 16 amino acids. CDR3 loop: CASSRRLAGGIHEQFF. The CDR3 nucleotides read TGTGCCAGCAGCCGAAGACTAGCGGGAGGGATCCATGAGCAGTTCTTC.

This clone occurred a few times. An end of the junction differs from the germline gene, which may be a read error. This chain's CDR3 is CASSLVGNPEAFF. CDR3 coding DNA: TGTGCCAGCAGCTTGGTGGGGAACCCTGAAGCTTTCTTT. This chain links TRBV5-5 with TRBJ1-1, with D hard to call. Germline V gene sequence: CDR1 SGHKS, CDR2 YYEKEE (reference sequence). The CDR3 totals 13 residues.

V and J are TRBV11-3 and TRBJ2-2, with D maybe TRBD2 (5 bases). Germline-derived CDR1 and CDR2 are SGHNT and YENEEA. Deletions cut 0 bases from V and 2 bases from J, with 19 bases between. The CDR3 runs 19 residues. The chain's CDR3 is CASSLDYRRVGANTGELFF. Here the CDR3 DNA reads TGTGCCAGCAGCTTAGATTATCGGCGGGTAGGAGCCAACACCGGGGAGCTGTTTTTT.

This clone was observed a handful of times. The rearrangement links TRBV2 to TRBJ2-2; 9 positions agree with TRBD2. CDR3 length equals 15 residues. The V segment lost 6 bases and the J segment 5 bases; nucleotides outside the gene matches: 7. Germline CDR1 and CDR2: SNHLY and FYNNEI. The CDR3 bases are TGTGCCAGCAGCGTTAGCGGGAGTCGTACCGGGGAGCTGTTTTTT. This gives the protein CASSVSGSRTGELFF.

V gene TRBV9 combines with J gene TRBJ2-5, with 7 bases lining up with TRBD1. The CDR3 sequence is 15 residues long. From germline, CDR1 is SGDLS and CDR2 YYNGEE. The J segment lost 3 bases and the V segment lost 0 bases, leaving 5 bases of the junction unmatched. DNA of the CDR3: TGTGCCAGCAGCGTAGGGTTTCAGGGGGAAGAGACCCAGTACTTC. Translated: CASSVGFQGEETQYF.

This clone has just a few counts. The CDR3 bases are TGTGCCAGCAGCCGGAAACCGAGTGGCGTGGGCAGGGGGGCCAAAAACATTCAGTACTTC. Amino acid sequence: CASSRKPSGVGRGAKNIQYF. V gene TRBV16 combines with J gene TRBJ2-4; 7 bases are shared with TRBD1. The CDR3 runs to 20 residues. Germline assignment: CDR1 KGHSY and CDR2 FQNENV. Unmatched junction bases numbered 19, after V lost 4 bases and J lost 1 base. Together with reference TRBV16 and TRBJ2-4, the CDR3 gives the full variable domain: GEEVAQTPKHLVRGEGQKAKLYCAPIKGHSYVFWYQQVLKNEFKFLISFQNENVFDETGMPKERFSAKCLPNSPCSLEIQATKLEDSAVYFCASSRKPSGVGRGAKNIQYFGAGTRLSVL.

V is TRBV27 and J is TRBJ2-7; D is ambiguous. The V gene's germline CDR1 is MNHEY and CDR2 SMNVEV (reference sequence). V was cut by 5 bases and J by 1 base, with 9 bases left in between. This CDR3 has 13 amino acids. The CDR3 is CASSPDLSYEQYF. In DNA form, the CDR3 reads TGTGCCAGCAGTCCAGACCTGTCCTACGAGCAGTACTTC.

CDR3 region: CASSAGQTFEQFF. The CDR3 DNA reads TGTGCCAGTAGTGCGGGACAAACCTTTGAGCAGTTCTTC. The rearrangement uses TRBV19 and TRBJ2-1, with D possibly being TRBD1 or TRBD2 (6 bases each). The CDR3 has 13 amino acids. Germline assignment: CDR1 LNHDA and CDR2 SQIVND (reference sequence). With 5 bases removed from V and 9 bases from J, the gap between germline ends came to 14 bases.

J is TRBJ2-3 and V is TRBV4-2, with a weak D call TRBD1 (6 bases). Trimming left V 0 bases short and J 13 bases short, with 17 bases between. This CDR3 region has 14 residues. Germline lookup yields CDR1 LGHNA and CDR2 YNFKEQ. CDR3 DNA sequence: TGTGCCAGCAGCCAAGAAATTCCGACAGGAACCAAGTATTTT. It translates to CASSQEIPTGTKYF.

This clone occurred many times. The chain employs TRBV7-3 and TRBJ2-3, with D uncertain. Germline values: CDR1 SGHTA, CDR2 FQGTGA. V was cut by 5 bases and J by 1 base, with 10 bases left in between. The CDR3 is 14 residues long. CDR3 DNA: TGTGCCAGCAGCCCCTCCTGGGGCACAGATACGCAGTATTTT. It is translated as CASSPSWGTDTQYF. Based on the CDR3 plus reference TRBV7-3 and TRBJ2-3, the full variable domain is GAGVSQTPSNKVTEKGKYVELRCDPISGHTALYWYRQSLGQGPEFLIYFQGTGAADDSGLPNDRFFAVRPEGSVSTLKIQRTERGDSAVYLCASSPSWGTDTQYFGPGTRLTVL.

The rearrangement links TRBV7-9 to TRBJ2-1, with a weak D call TRBD2 (6 bases). Trimming cost V 5 bases and J 10 bases, with 24 bases left between them. The CDR3 runs to 16 residues. Germline V lookup: CDR1 SEHNR, CDR2 FQNEAQ (reference sequence). CDR3 region: CASSAPSAGRGTEQFF. The CDR3 coding sequence is TGTGCCAGCAGCGCGCCTAGCGCGGGTCGGGGCACCGAGCAGTTCTTC.

The chain combines TRBV5-4 with TRBJ2-3; D ambiguous. With 0 bases removed from V and 0 bases from J, the gap between germline ends came to 5 bases. The CDR3 consists of 14 residues. CDR1 SGHNT and CDR2 YYREEE come from the germline V gene (reference sequence). The CDR3 loop is CASSLVSSTDTQYF. The CDR3 DNA reads as TGTGCCAGCAGCTTGGTTTCTAGCACAGATACGCAGTATTTT.

This rearrangement joins TRBV27 to TRBJ2-2; D is uncertain. The CDR3 totals 14 residues. CDR1 and CDR2 from the germline V gene are MNHEY and SMNVEV (reference sequence). The V end was cut by 5 bases, the J end by 7 bases, with 14 bases between. CDR3 amino acids: CASSTHGVGGELFF. The CDR3 DNA sequence: TGTGCCAGCAGTACCCATGGAGTTGGCGGGGAGCTGTTTTTT.

This chain uses TRBV29-1 with TRBJ2-3; TRBD1 might be the D (5 bases). CDR3 length equals 15 residues. The ends were cut back, 3 bases at V and 2 bases at J, with 15 bases in the middle. The germline gives CDR1 SQVTM, CDR2 ANQGSEA. In nucleotides, the CDR3 is TGCAGCGTTGAGCAGGGTCGCACTGACACAGATACGCAGTATTTT. It specifies CSVEQGRTDTDTQYF.

This sequence joins TRBV2 and TRBJ2-1; TRBD2 aligns across 14 bases. Germline CDR1 and CDR2: SNHLY and FYNNEI. The CDR3 totals 15 residues. Losses at the gene ends were 3 bases for V and 8 bases for J; bases not matched to a gene: 3. CDR3 sequence: CASSEGTSGRDEQFF. The CDR3 nucleotides read TGTGCCAGCAGTGAGGGGACTAGCGGGAGAGATGAGCAGTTCTTC.

This chain connects TRBV5-1 to TRBJ2-7; D not certain. Trimming pared 0 bases from V and 8 bases from J, leaving 9 bases between. The germline V gene has CDR1 SGHRS and CDR2 YFSETQ. The CDR3 runs to 12 residues. This CDR3 is CASSLDRTKQYF. CDR3 nucleotide sequence: TGCGCCAGCAGCTTGGACAGAACAAAGCAGTACTTC.

V gene TRBV7-2 combines with J gene TRBJ2-2; weak D call: TRBD1 (5 bases). Trimming shortened V by 5 bases and J by 4 bases, and 17 bases separated the two germline ends. This CDR3 comprises 16 residues. Germline V gene sequence: CDR1 SGHTA, CDR2 FQGNSA. DNA of the CDR3: TGTGCCAGCAGCACCTCGGCAGGGTCGGGCACCGGGGAGCTGTTTTTT. Translated, it gives CASSTSAGSGTGELFF.

This rearrangement joins TRBV2 to TRBJ2-3; D gene uncertain. Trimming left V 7 bases short and J 0 bases short, with 11 bases between. The CDR3 is 14 residues long. Germline lookup yields CDR1 SNHLY and CDR2 FYNNEI. This CDR3 reads CASTVRVSTDTQYF. In nucleotides, the CDR3 is TGTGCCAGCACCGTAAGGGTGAGCACAGATACGCAGTATTTT.

The chain links TRBV19 to TRBJ2-5; no clear D gene. This CDR3 spans 11 amino acids. The germline V gene encodes CDR1 LNHDA and CDR2 SQIVND (reference sequence). With 4 bases removed from V and 5 bases from J, the gap between germline ends came to 5 bases. This CDR3 is CASSTGETQYF. As DNA, the CDR3 is TGTGCCAGTAGTACCGGGGAGACCCAGTACTTC.

This chain uses TRBV5-1 with TRBJ2-3; D remains ambiguous. Germline CDR1 SGHRS, CDR2 YFSETQ. The CDR3 totals 14 residues. Trimming pared 4 bases from V and 0 bases from J, leaving 9 bases between. CDR3 sequence: CASSPATSTDTQYF. CDR3 DNA sequence: TGCGCCAGCAGCCCCGCGACTAGCACAGATACGCAGTATTTT.

The V and J genes are TRBV2 and TRBJ2-7; 13 bases align to TRBD2. Germline-derived CDR1 and CDR2 are SNHLY and FYNNEI. V was clipped by 4 bases and J by 7 bases; unmatched bases: 7. The CDR3 spans 15 residues. CDR3 region: CASSVRTSGSSEQYF. In nucleotides, the CDR3 is TGTGCCAGCAGTGTTAGGACTAGCGGGAGTAGTGAGCAGTACTTC. The variable domain in full, with the rest retrieved from reference TRBV2 and TRBJ2-7, is EPEVTQTPSHQVTQMGQEVILRCVPISNHLYFYWYRQILGQKVEFLVSFYNNEISEKSEIFDDQFSVERPDGSNFTLKIRSTKLEDSAMYFCASSVRTSGSSEQYFGPGTRLTVT.

This chain joins TRBV10-3 and TRBJ2-5, with 8 positions matching TRBD2. The CDR3 length is 14 residues. The trim removed 4 bases at V and 5 bases at J, leaving 6 bases unmatched. Germline CDR1 reads ENHRY; CDR2 reads SYGVKD. CDR3 residues: CAISVAGGVETQYF. The CDR3 DNA is TGTGCCATCAGTGTTGCGGGAGGTGTGGAGACCCAGTACTTC.

V is TRBV10-3 and J is TRBJ2-5; TRBD2 aligns across 9 bases. This CDR3 is 17 amino acids long. In germline, CDR1 is ENHRY, CDR2 SYGVKD. The trim removed 0 bases at V and 4 bases at J, leaving 9 bases unmatched. The CDR3 DNA sequence: TGTGCCATCAGTGAGTCGTTGGGCGGGAGGGGTGGAGAGACCCAGTACTTC. It translates to CAISESLGGRGGETQYF.

This clone was found once. The rearrangement uses TRBV9 and TRBJ2-7; 9 nucleotides line up with TRBD2. V trimming: 1 base; J trimming: 5 bases; junction bases outside the gene matches: 10. In germline, CDR1 is SGDLS, CDR2 YYNGEE. The CDR3 loop spans 16 amino acids. The CDR3 DNA follows: TGTGCCAGCAGCGTACGAACTAGCGGGCCTTTCCACGAGCAGTACTTC. Encoded protein: CASSVRTSGPFHEQYF.